The present entry profiles one TCR beta chain with its context. What antigen it recognizes has not been identified. No clone much larger than this one lies a single base away; base qualities are absent. These data are taken from a study of blood T cell repertoires in COVID-19 (dated by TCRdb to about 2020). Notes on the research overall: Samples from collaborators originated in the United States, Italy and Spain and spanned both the acute and convalescent phases of COVID-19. The samples were drawn from the first 160 participants of the ongoing ImmuneRACE study and from some 1,300 subjects provided by 6 global collaborators. Subjects who had been exposed to COVID-19, were actively infected with it, or had recovered from it provided the deeply sampled blood TCRbeta repertoires that made up the dataset. The repertoires were made available in a free public database intended to serve as a resource for research on the immune response to SARS-CoV-2. The prospective study material was composed of cDNA or gDNA derived from T cells, B-cell-depleted T cells, or PBMCs. Nearly every sample came with metadata listing a de-identified subject ID, COVID-19 status, age in years and sex. Where HLA class I and class II types were available, the types were taken from metadata supplied by the sample provider, not from assay-based typing.

From the cysteine through the phenylalanine, the CDR3 covers 15 amino acids. The sequence is cut down to CDR3 DNA, 45 bases in frame from base 1. The germline V gene gives CDR1 as SGHTA and CDR2 as FQGNSA. For this chain, trimming is 5 bases at the V end and 4 bases at the J end, and the number of junction bases without a gene match is 5. TCRbeta CDR3 regions were amplified from genomic DNA by means of the immunoSEQ Assay, a bias-controlled multiplex PCR. The published analysis was carried out like this. The number of nucleated cells in each sample was estimated from the amplification of reference gene primers within the assay. To quantify the absolute abundance of each unique TCRbeta CDR3 rearrangement, sequence reads were collapsed and filtered. For each sample, productive Simpson clonality was calculated as the square root of Simpson's diversity index across productive rearrangements. As stored in TCRdb, this immuneACCESS dataset retains in-frame rearrangements with V and J assigned. A fraction of the clones does not appear; measured against another copy, unresolved V genes explain less than half of the discrepancy, and the remainder lacks a known reason. That table gives V, J and clone size, and the DNA gave D and trimming. Here the sample has approximately 150,000 clones; over 80% occur a single time. The top ten hold about 10% of the sample.

Whole blood was collected in K2EDTA tubes by collaborating institutions according to the institutions' own protocols. For TCRbeta analysis, collaborators shipped samples in one of three forms: frozen whole blood, isolated PBMCs, or DNA extracted from either of those sample types. What the authors observed across the whole study: How much clinical and demographic metadata was included differed by source and by participant, and the metadata was provided uncurated.

The chain is encoded by TRBV7-2 joined to TRBJ2-7, and 13 junctional nucleotides match TRBD2. The origin of this receptor is a man aged 60-69 years with active or convalescent COVID-19. Source material: peripheral blood. The nucleotide sequence is TGTGCCAGCAGCCCGACTAGCGGGAGGATGTACGAGCAGTACTTC. Translated, this is CASSPTSGRMYEQYF.